These 16 T cell receptor beta chains share one sample of origin, sequenced in a study of shared clonotypes between healthy human individuals. The protocol was immunoSEQ multiplex PCR, while the TCRdb copy is restricted to in-frame clones and leaves out a portion. The data show roughly 2.5 million clones, with over 85% seen just once and over 0.12% held by the top ten. Sequences were obtained from naive CD4+ T cells sorted from blood. Subset described: CD45RA+ positively selected. These receptors were collected from a man between 18 and 29 years old in good health.

The chain combines TRBV2 with TRBJ2-1; D gene unclear. Germline CDR1 reads SNHLY; CDR2 reads FYNNEI. V lost 7 bases to trimming and J lost 4 bases, with 17 bases between them. This CDR3 contains 15 residues. The CDR3 coding sequence is TGTGCCAGCACCCCCACTCCGACAAATTACAATGAGCAGTTCTTC. This sequence encodes CASTPTPTNYNEQFF.

This clone appeared once. Different DNA sequences within this sample yield the same CDR3. The V gene is TRBV9, the J gene TRBJ2-2; D gene unclear. Trimming took off 0 bases at V and 0 bases at J, with 3 bases between the two ends. Germline CDR1 reads SGDLS; CDR2 reads YYNGEE. The CDR3 spans 14 residues. This CDR3 reads CASSVGPNTGELFF. CDR3 DNA: TGTGCCAGCAGCGTAGGCCCGAACACCGGGGAGCTGTTTTTT.

This CDR3 is CASSGAGDEKLFF. For the CDR3, the DNA is TGTGCCAGCAGCGGGGCGGGAGATGAAAAACTGTTTTTT. This sequence joins TRBV9 and TRBJ1-4; no clear D gene. The ends were cut back, 3 bases at V and 6 bases at J, with 9 bases in the middle. Germline loops: CDR1 SGDLS, CDR2 YYNGEE. This CDR3 comprises 13 residues.

The chain carries TRBV10-3 and TRBJ2-7; D is perhaps TRBD2 (6 bases). The CDR3 sequence is 12 residues long. V lost 8 bases and J lost 6, with 14 bases in between. Per germline, CDR1 ENHRY and CDR2 SYGVKD. CDR3 bases: TGTGCCATCGCCGGGAGCTTTAGCGAGCAGTACTTC. It encodes CAIAGSFSEQYF.

In the case of this clone: In the same sample, other DNA sequences code for this CDR3. This chain connects TRBV19 to TRBJ2-5; D ambiguous. From germline, CDR1 is LNHDA and CDR2 SQIVND (reference sequence). Trimming took 5 bases from V and 1 from J, leaving 8 bases between them. This CDR3 region has 13 residues. CDR3 residues: CASSLGRQETQYF. The CDR3 coding sequence is TGTGCCAGTAGTCTGGGTCGCCAAGAGACCCAGTACTTC.

The rearrangement joins TRBV9 to TRBJ2-1; no reliable D call. Germline CDR1 is SGDLS and CDR2 is YYNGEE. The CDR3 has 14 residues. V was shortened by 3 bases and J by 7 bases, with 14 bases between the two germline ends. The CDR3 DNA is TGTGCCAGCAGCGGGATGGATTATTTGAATGAGCAGTTCTTC. Amino acid sequence: CASSGMDYLNEQFF.

The J gene is TRBJ2-5, the V gene TRBV10-1; the D gene is possibly TRBD1 (8 bases). Germline V gene lookup returns CDR1 WNHNN and CDR2 SYGVQD (reference sequence). Trimming removed 3 bases from V and 4 bases from J, with 15 bases in between. The CDR3 runs 15 residues. In DNA form, the CDR3 reads TGCGCCAGCAGTGACGGACAGGGCGGGAGAGAGACCCAGTACTTC. Amino acid sequence: CASSDGQGGRETQYF.

The CDR3: CASSPGASMQETQYF. DNA of the CDR3: TGTGCCAGCAGCCCCGGGGCTAGCATGCAAGAGACCCAGTACTTC. The chain couples TRBV11-2 to TRBJ2-5; either TRBD1 or TRBD2 may fit D (5 bases each). The V end lost 5 bases, the J end lost 2 bases, and 15 bases lay between the germline ends. The CDR3 loop spans 15 amino acids. In germline, CDR1 is SGHAT, CDR2 FQNNGV.

The count of this clone is one. The chain joins TRBV18 to TRBJ2-5, with D possibly TRBD1 on 5 matching bases. The CDR3 consists of 16 residues. Trimming took 3 bases from V and 0 from J, leaving 14 bases between them. Per germline, CDR1 KGHSH and CDR2 LQKENI. The DNA for the CDR3 is TGTGCCAGCTCACCTTCCAGGGTTCCCCACCAAGAGACCCAGTACTTC. It encodes CASSPSRVPHQETQYF.

The chain recombines TRBV19 with TRBJ2-3, with D tentatively TRBD1 (6 bases). The germline gives CDR1 LNHDA, CDR2 SQIVND (reference sequence). This CDR3 has 14 residues. Between the trimmed V and J ends, which lost 8 bases and 5 bases, there was a span of 17 bases. The CDR3 bases are TGTGCCAGTTTAGGCAACAGGGTGATAGATACGCAGTATTTT. Encoded protein: CASLGNRVIDTQYF.

The rearrangement links TRBV6-1 to TRBJ2-7; D possibly corresponds to TRBD2 (6 bases). The CDR3 runs to 13 residues. The germline V gene encodes CDR1 MNHNS and CDR2 SASEGT. Trimming cost V 7 bases and J 3 bases, with 13 bases left between them. The CDR3 sequence is CASTLGGYYEQYF. The CDR3 DNA follows: TGTGCCAGCACCCTGGGGGGTTACTACGAGCAGTACTTC.

The chain couples TRBV5-1 to TRBJ1-1; D remains unclear. Looked up from germline, CDR1 is SGHRS and CDR2 is YFSETQ. The CDR3 covers 15 residues. Deletions cut 2 bases from V and 2 bases from J, with 13 bases between. CDR3 bases: TGCGCCAGCAGCTTCCCTACGACCTCAAACACTGAAGCTTTCTTT. Its translation: CASSFPTTSNTEAFF.

CDR3 sequence reads: CASSPGPGGYTF. For the CDR3, the DNA is TGCGCCAGCAGTCCGGGCCCGGGAGGCTACACCTTC. This chain connects TRBV5-1 to TRBJ1-2; no clear D. The germline gives CDR1 SGHRS, CDR2 YFSETQ. The CDR3 totals 12 residues. The V end was cut by 5 bases, the J end by 8 bases, with 13 bases between.

CDR3 bases: TGTGCCAGTAGCACCGGGACAGGGGGAGTACGGGGTGGCTACACCTTC. Protein sequence: CASSTGTGGVRGGYTF. The rearrangement joins TRBV19 to TRBJ1-2; 11 positions match TRBD1. The V gene end was trimmed by 6 bases and the J gene end by 7 bases; junction bases not matched to a gene: 13. CDR3 length: 16 residues. The germline V gene has CDR1 LNHDA and CDR2 SQIVND (reference sequence).

This chain connects TRBV20-1 to TRBJ2-3; D gene unclear. Germline CDR1 DFQATT, CDR2 SNEGSKA (reference sequence). V gave up 6 bases and J gave up 8 bases, with 9 bases separating them. There are 10 residues in the CDR3. Here the CDR3 DNA reads TGCAGTGCCAACCCGACTACGCAGTATTTT. This sequence encodes CSANPTTQYF.

The rearrangement uses TRBV9 and TRBJ2-7; maybe TRBD1 (5 bases). Germline CDR1 SGDLS, CDR2 YYNGEE. The length of the CDR3 is 14 residues. The V end lost 2 bases, the J end lost 0 bases, and 9 bases lay between the germline ends. The CDR3 loop is CASSVAGFSYEQYF. The CDR3 region has the DNA TGTGCCAGCAGCGTTGCAGGGTTCTCCTACGAGCAGTACTTC.